Listed below are T cell receptor beta chains from one sample, sequenced in a study of T-cell reconstitution after alpha-beta-depleted transplantation in children. TCRdb used MiXCR to reprocess the PCR reads, holding one entry per CDR3 protein. The sample gives roughly 180,000 distinct CDR3 sequences, about 15% of which show up once; roughly 13% is in the top ten. The sequencing used PBMCs from the stem cell graft donor, collected from the stem cell graft. These receptors were collected from a human donor who donated a stem cell graft to a child with acute lymphoblastic leukemia. Both conserved end residues are part of each CDR3. A D gene is named only where the DNA matches it firmly. Clone size is given for some rows only: seen once, a few or many times, or a class if the clone is expanded.

d_call: -
j_call: TRBJ2-3
v_call: TRBV29-1
clone_size: many
cdr3_nt: TGCAGCGTTGCGGAAGGAGGTTCTAGCACAGATACGCAGTATTTT
cdr3_aa: CSVAEGGSSTDTQYF

d_call: -
j_call: TRBJ1-5
v_call: TRBV6-1
clone_size: few
cdr3_nt: TGTGCCAGCAGCCAGAGGGGTTACAATCAGCCCCAGCATTTT
cdr3_aa: CASSQRGYNQPQHF

d_call: -
j_call: TRBJ2-7
v_call: TRBV10-3
clone_size: many
cdr3_nt: TGTGCCATCAGTGAGGGGCGGACCTCCTACGAGCAGTACTTC
cdr3_aa: CAISEGRTSYEQYF

d_call: TRBD2
j_call: TRBJ2-1
v_call: TRBV12-3/TRBV12-4
clone_size: many
cdr3_nt: TGTGCCAGCAGTTTCGTAAGCGGGAGGGCCGCGGGTGAGCAGTTCTTC
cdr3_aa: CASSFVSGRAAGEQFF

d_call: -
j_call: TRBJ2-5
v_call: TRBV12-3/TRBV12-4
clone_size: -
cdr3_nt: TGTGCCAGCAGTTTAAACCCTAGAGGAGAGACCCAGTACTTC
cdr3_aa: CASSLNPRGETQYF

d_call: -
j_call: TRBJ1-1
v_call: TRBV18
clone_size: many
cdr3_nt: TGTGCCAGCTCACCCCCGTCTGGCACTGAAGCTTTCTTT
cdr3_aa: CASSPPSGTEAFF

d_call: -
j_call: TRBJ1-1
v_call: TRBV6-5
clone_size: few
cdr3_nt: TGTGCCAGCAGTTACTCGCCCGGGGAGAACACTGAAGCTTTCTTT
cdr3_aa: CASSYSPGENTEAFF

d_call: -
j_call: TRBJ1-1
v_call: TRBV20-1
clone_size: many
cdr3_nt: TGCAGTGCTAGAGATACCCGTTCCACCACTGAAGCTTTCTTT
cdr3_aa: CSARDTRSTTEAFF

d_call: -
j_call: TRBJ2-4
v_call: TRBV11-3
clone_size: -
cdr3_nt: TGTGCCAGCAGCCAAGGCCGTGGGGTAGCCAAAAACATTCAGTACTTC
cdr3_aa: CASSQGRGVAKNIQYF

d_call: -
j_call: TRBJ1-5
v_call: TRBV3-1
clone_size: -
cdr3_nt: TGTGCCAGCAGCCTTTCGGCGGGCAATCAGCCCCAGCATTTT
cdr3_aa: CASSLSAGNQPQHF

d_call: -
j_call: TRBJ1-1
v_call: TRBV12-5
clone_size: -
cdr3_nt: TGTGCTAGTGGTTTCGGCATGAACACTGAAGCTTTCTTT
cdr3_aa: CASGFGMNTEAFF

d_call: -
j_call: TRBJ2-2
v_call: TRBV6-1
clone_size: many
cdr3_nt: TGTGCCAGCATGGGTCAGACCACCGGGGAGCTGTTTTTT
cdr3_aa: CASMGQTTGELFF

d_call: TRBD1
j_call: TRBJ2-3
v_call: TRBV5-1
clone_size: -
cdr3_nt: TGCGCCAGCAGCTCGACAGGGGATGAAGCAGATACGCAGTATTTT
cdr3_aa: CASSSTGDEADTQYF

d_call: TRBD1
j_call: TRBJ2-2
v_call: TRBV29-1
clone_size: few
cdr3_nt: TGCAGCGTCCGGACAGGAAGGCCCGGGGAGCTGTTTTTT
cdr3_aa: CSVRTGRPGELFF

d_call: TRBD2
j_call: TRBJ2-2
v_call: TRBV7-8
clone_size: many
cdr3_nt: TGTGCCAGCAGCCCTAGCGGACTAGCGGGAGCCGGGGAGCTGTTTTTT
cdr3_aa: CASSPSGLAGAGELFF

d_call: -
j_call: TRBJ2-1
v_call: TRBV5-5
clone_size: -
cdr3_nt: TGTGCCAGCAGCCCCTTCCCCTACAATGAGCAGTTCTTC
cdr3_aa: CASSPFPYNEQFF

d_call: -
j_call: TRBJ1-1
v_call: TRBV11-3
clone_size: many
cdr3_nt: TGTGCCAGCAGCTCAGCCCGACTTGCTGGGTCGCGAGCTTTCTTT
cdr3_aa: CASSSARLAGSRAFF

d_call: -
j_call: TRBJ1-1
v_call: TRBV11-3
clone_size: once
cdr3_nt: TGTGCCAGCACCCCTTTGGCAGCCCTGAACACTGAAGCTTTCTTT
cdr3_aa: CASTPLAALNTEAFF

d_call: TRBD2
j_call: TRBJ2-1
v_call: TRBV5-1
clone_size: many
cdr3_nt: TGCGCCAGCAGCTTGGGGACTAGTTTAAATGAGCAGTTCTTC
cdr3_aa: CASSLGTSLNEQFF

d_call: -
j_call: TRBJ2-3
v_call: TRBV18
clone_size: many
cdr3_nt: TGTGCCAGCTCACCACGCTCAACAGAGAGCACAGATACGCAGTATTTT
cdr3_aa: CASSPRSTESTDTQYF

d_call: -
j_call: TRBJ1-1
v_call: TRBV10-3
clone_size: many
cdr3_nt: TGTGCCATCGCTAATACAGGGATAAACACTGAAGCTTTCTTT
cdr3_aa: CAIANTGINTEAFF

d_call: -
j_call: TRBJ2-7
v_call: TRBV27
clone_size: many
cdr3_nt: TGTGCCAGCAGAGGACTGGGCCAGTACGAGCAGTACTTC
cdr3_aa: CASRGLGQYEQYF

d_call: TRBD2
j_call: TRBJ2-7
v_call: TRBV29-1
clone_size: many
cdr3_nt: TGCAGCGCACAGGCTAGCGGGAGGGGCGAGCAGTACTTC
cdr3_aa: CSAQASGRGEQYF

d_call: -
j_call: TRBJ2-6
v_call: TRBV6-1
clone_size: -
cdr3_nt: TGTGCCAGCAGCCGGGGACATGATAGCTCTGGGGCCAACGTCCTGACTTTC
cdr3_aa: CASSRGHDSSGANVLTF

d_call: -
j_call: TRBJ2-3
v_call: TRBV19
clone_size: -
cdr3_nt: TGTGCCAGCTCGGACGGGGGCGGACCAAGCACAGATACGCAGTATTTT
cdr3_aa: CASSDGGGPSTDTQYF

d_call: TRBD2
j_call: TRBJ2-3
v_call: TRBV7-6
clone_size: -
cdr3_nt: TGTGCCAGCAGCCGCGTAGCGGGAACAGATACGCAGTATTTT
cdr3_aa: CASSRVAGTDTQYF

d_call: TRBD2
j_call: TRBJ2-3
v_call: TRBV20-1
clone_size: few
cdr3_nt: TGCAGTGCTATAAGGAGCGGGAGGGTGAGAGATACGCAGTATTTT
cdr3_aa: CSAIRSGRVRDTQYF

d_call: -
j_call: TRBJ1-2
v_call: TRBV5-4
clone_size: few
cdr3_nt: TGTGCCAGCAGCTTGCGAGTGGGGCGCGCCCGGGGGATCTATGGCTACACCTTC
cdr3_aa: CASSLRVGRARGIYGYTF

d_call: TRBD1
j_call: TRBJ1-1
v_call: TRBV7-9
clone_size: many
cdr3_nt: TGTGCCAGCAGCTTTGGACAGGGGGAGGTCACTGAAGCTTTCTTT
cdr3_aa: CASSFGQGEVTEAFF

d_call: -
j_call: TRBJ1-3
v_call: TRBV12-3/TRBV12-4
clone_size: -
cdr3_nt: TGTGCCAGCAGGTCCGGGTATGGTACTCCTGGAAACACCATATATTTT
cdr3_aa: CASRSGYGTPGNTIYF

d_call: -
j_call: TRBJ2-1
v_call: TRBV4-1
clone_size: many
cdr3_nt: TGCGCCAGCAGTGAGGGCGATGTACGGAATGAGCAGTTCTTC
cdr3_aa: CASSEGDVRNEQFF

d_call: -
j_call: TRBJ2-3
v_call: TRBV30
clone_size: few
cdr3_nt: TGTGCCTGGAGGTTGCCAGGTGCTACAGATACGCAGTATTTT
cdr3_aa: CAWRLPGATDTQYF

d_call: TRBD1
j_call: TRBJ1-5
v_call: TRBV20-1
clone_size: many
cdr3_nt: TGCAGTGCTAGAGGACCGGGACAGGGCGGTAGGAATCAGCCCCAGCATTTT
cdr3_aa: CSARGPGQGGRNQPQHF

d_call: -
j_call: TRBJ2-5
v_call: TRBV7-9
clone_size: many
cdr3_nt: TGTGCCAGCAGCTTAATGGCAGGGCGCAGGGAGACCCAGTACTTC
cdr3_aa: CASSLMAGRRETQYF

d_call: -
j_call: TRBJ2-2
v_call: TRBV12-3/TRBV12-4
clone_size: few
cdr3_nt: TGTGCCAGCAGGTTGGGAGATTCGAACACCGGGGAGCTGTTTTTT
cdr3_aa: CASRLGDSNTGELFF

d_call: -
j_call: TRBJ2-7
v_call: TRBV11-2
clone_size: -
cdr3_nt: TGTGCCAGCAGCTTAGATTACTACAGCGTTAGCTCCTACGAGCAGTACTTC
cdr3_aa: CASSLDYYSVSSYEQYF

d_call: -
j_call: TRBJ1-5
v_call: TRBV5-5
clone_size: many
cdr3_nt: TGTGCCAGCAGTCCCGGACGGAATAGCAATCAGCCCCAGCATTTT
cdr3_aa: CASSPGRNSNQPQHF

d_call: -
j_call: TRBJ2-2
v_call: TRBV7-9
clone_size: few
cdr3_nt: TGTGCCAGCAGCTTGTTGGGAACAGCCCAGAACACCGGGGAGCTGTTTTTT
cdr3_aa: CASSLLGTAQNTGELFF

d_call: -
j_call: TRBJ2-5
v_call: TRBV10-3
clone_size: many
cdr3_nt: TGTGCCATCAAGGAGGGAATAGCTGGGGAGACCCAGTACTTC
cdr3_aa: CAIKEGIAGETQYF

d_call: -
j_call: TRBJ2-6
v_call: TRBV5-1
clone_size: many
cdr3_nt: TGCGCCAGCAGCTTCGTCTGGGGCAAGGCCAACGTCCTGACTTTC
cdr3_aa: CASSFVWGKANVLTF

d_call: -
j_call: TRBJ1-1
v_call: TRBV5-1
clone_size: many
cdr3_nt: TGCGCCAGCATGACCTGGGGGCTTGCCGGAGGTCGGGCAGCTTTCTTT
cdr3_aa: CASMTWGLAGGRAAFF

d_call: -
j_call: TRBJ1-1
v_call: TRBV30
clone_size: few
cdr3_nt: TGTGCCTGGAGTGCTTTGGGCAGGGAGAAATCGAACACTGAAGCTTTCTTT
cdr3_aa: CAWSALGREKSNTEAFF

d_call: -
j_call: TRBJ2-7
v_call: TRBV5-1
clone_size: few
cdr3_nt: TGCGCCAGCAGCTTGGGACGGGGAGAGTCCTACGAGCAGTACTTC
cdr3_aa: CASSLGRGESYEQYF

d_call: TRBD2
j_call: TRBJ2-3
v_call: TRBV6-1
clone_size: -
cdr3_nt: TGTGCCAGCAGTGGGGCTAGCGGATACACAGATACGCAGTATTTT
cdr3_aa: CASSGASGYTDTQYF

d_call: TRBD2
j_call: TRBJ2-3
v_call: TRBV13
clone_size: -
cdr3_nt: TGTGCCAGCAACTCCGTGGCGGGAGGACTCGGAGGCACAGATACGCAGTATTTT
cdr3_aa: CASNSVAGGLGGTDTQYF

d_call: -
j_call: TRBJ2-7
v_call: TRBV5-1
clone_size: many
cdr3_nt: TGCGCCAGCAGCTTGGCCGCCCTCTACGAGCAGTACTTC
cdr3_aa: CASSLAALYEQYF

d_call: TRBD2
j_call: TRBJ2-7
v_call: TRBV7-2
clone_size: many
cdr3_nt: TGTGCCAGCAGCTTAGGGACTAGCGGGATAAAGTACGAGCAGTACTTC
cdr3_aa: CASSLGTSGIKYEQYF

d_call: -
j_call: TRBJ2-5
v_call: TRBV12-3/TRBV12-4
clone_size: many
cdr3_nt: TGTGCCAGCACCTCAGGTCTAATCCAAGAGACCCAGTACTTC
cdr3_aa: CASTSGLIQETQYF

d_call: TRBD1
j_call: TRBJ2-1
v_call: TRBV28
clone_size: once
cdr3_nt: TGTGCCAGCAGTTTAATATTGGACAGGGAAGAGGATGAGCAGTTCTTC
cdr3_aa: CASSLILDREEDEQFF